The 6 T cell receptor beta chains given below trace back to one sample, sequenced in a study of T cell responses to AZD1222 COVID-19 vaccine (dated by TCRdb to the early 2020s). Reading the label with the study, this specimen's time point is: about 28 days (+/-7) after the second vaccine dose. The library was obtained by the immunoSEQ multiplex PCR assay. TCRdb carries this immuneACCESS record with in-frame sequences only. Its versions omit some clonotypes, under half of them owing to an unresolved V gene in the studies checked, with the rest unexplained. The sample data list about 94,000 clones, and 85% of these were observed just once. The ten most abundant clones make up about 4.5% of the sample. The sample in question was peripheral blood, obtained 28 days after the second AZD1222 dose. These receptors were obtained from an adult who received the AZD1222 COVID-19 vaccine.

J is TRBJ1-3 and V is TRBV19; D is possibly TRBD1 (5 bases). The V gene lost 3 bases and the J gene lost 2 bases, with 17 bases spanning the gap. This CDR3 is 17 amino acids long. Germline-derived CDR1 and CDR2 are LNHDA and SQIVND (reference sequence). This CDR3 reads CASSMAIEEGTGNTIYF. As DNA, the CDR3 is TGTGCCAGTAGTATGGCTATCGAGGAGGGGACTGGAAACACCATATATTTT.

The genes are TRBV3-1 (or the pseudogene TRBV3-2) and TRBJ2-7; D is possibly TRBD2 (5 bases). Looked up from germline, CDR1 is LGHDT and CDR2 is YNNKEL (reference sequence). The CDR3 extends over 15 amino acids. V lost 0 bases and J 5 bases, leaving 14 bases between the germline ends. Here the CDR3 DNA reads TGTGCCAGCAGCCAAGATTGGTTAGAGGGCGACGAGCAGTACTTC. It translates to CASSQDWLEGDEQYF.

The J gene is TRBJ2-3, the V gene TRBV20-1, with D possibly called TRBD1 or TRBD2 (5 bases each). Germline CDR1 DFQATT, CDR2 SNEGSKA (reference sequence). The length of the CDR3 is 14 residues. The V and J ends lost 3 bases and 3 bases respectively, with 13 bases between them. The CDR3 loop is CSASSGAITDTQYF. The CDR3 DNA sequence: TGCAGTGCTAGTTCCGGGGCCATAACAGATACGCAGTATTTT.

The V and J genes are TRBV6-5 and TRBJ2-7; D is unresolved. Germline V gene lookup returns CDR1 MNHEY and CDR2 SVGAGI. CDR3 length: 14 amino acids. The V end lost 4 bases, the J end lost 2 bases, and 12 bases lay between the germline ends. The CDR3 nucleotides read TGTGCCAGCAGTTTCCGGTCGTCGGCCTACGAGCAGTACTTC. It specifies CASSFRSSAYEQYF.

This clone was recorded only once. The chain joins TRBV25-1 to TRBJ2-6; 11 nucleotides line up with TRBD1. CDR3 length: 16 amino acids. J lost 0 bases, V lost 7 bases, and 2 bases had no gene match. Germline CDR1 reads MGHDK; CDR2 reads SYGVNS. The CDR3 region is CASTGTGGSGANVLTF. The CDR3 region has the DNA TGTGCCAGCACTGGGACAGGGGGCTCTGGGGCCAACGTCCTGACTTTC.

The chain combines TRBV11-2 with TRBJ1-3, with no clear D. Germline V gene data show CDR1 as SGHAT and CDR2 as FQNNGV. The V gene lost 5 bases and the J gene lost 8 bases, with 10 bases spanning the gap. This CDR3 has 12 residues. The CDR3 reads CASSPRVDTIYF. The CDR3 DNA is TGTGCCAGCAGCCCTCGAGTGGACACCATATATTTT.